This T cell receptor beta chain was recorded in a study of T-cell memory formation after mild COVID-19 (dated by TCRdb to the early 2020s). Regarding the complete study: TCR sequence clusters from the two donors were largely donor specific. In a couple of donors, T-cell clones that expanded and contracted after mild COVID-19 were tracked by sequencing TCRalpha and TCRbeta repertoires over time. Two young, previously healthy adult volunteers, one female and one male, were included in the cohort.

TCRdb shows the sequencer as Illumina NovaSeq 6000. TCRalpha and TCRbeta cDNA libraries were built by 5'RACE with constant-segment primers, adding sample barcodes and unique molecular identifiers. Trizol reagent was used to extract RNA from every sample. The libraries were amplified in two PCR steps, and the second step added a second sample barcode and Illumina TruSeq adapters. Sequencing of the libraries was done on an Illumina NovaSeq, producing 2 x 150 bp paired-end reads. Turning to the authors' computational methods: Demultiplexing of reads and collapsing into UMI-guided consensus sequences were performed with migec v1.2.7. Using mixcr v2.1.11, UMI consensuses were aligned to TRA and TRB V and J templates and then assembled into clonotypes. Expanded or contracted clonotypes were those called significant by both edgeR and NoisET, with noise models trained on biological replicates. For edgeR calls, a false discovery rate-adjusted p below 0.01 and a log2 fold-change threshold of 1 were applied. As an exploratory analysis of dynamics, max-normalized trajectories of the 1000 most abundant clonotypes were examined by PCA with hierarchical clustering. Separately sequenced CD4+ and CD8+ repertoires were used to assign a CD4 or CD8 phenotype to each responding clone. The public reads were reanalyzed by TCRdb: fastp trimming at Q25, MiXCR alignment, in-frame beta chains only. CDR3 protein sequences are deduplicated, and each keeps its most common genes and DNA. It is TCRdb's table, rather than the study itself, that gives the V and J calls and clone size. Across this sample there are approximately 490,000 distinct CDR3 sequences, with around 21% seen only once. Of the sample, approximately 12% falls within the top ten clones.

With regard to this clonotype: Its specific antigen is unknown. Within one base of it there is no much larger clone, and no base qualities were kept.

What the authors observed across the whole study: Contracting CD4+ clones turned up mainly in the CM and EM memory subsets, whereas EMRA was where CD8+ clones were enriched. The study covered only a couple of mild cases, and larger cohorts including severe cases with pre-infection samples were considered necessary. Some responding clones were detected in pre-infection memory, suggesting pre-existing cross-reactive memory T cells joined the SARS-CoV-2 response. The second-wave clones that peaked on day 37 were not confirmed to be SARS-CoV-2 specific. Clones contracting from day 15 to 85 had balanced CD4/CD8 phenotypes, while a second wave expanding from day 15 to 37 was biased towards CD4+.

Deletion took 0 bases off V and 2 bases off J, with a span of 15 bases between the germline ends. The germline V gene (reference sequence) supplies CDR1 DFQATT and CDR2 SNEGSKA. The CDR3 contains 16 residues, cysteine and phenylalanine counted. Solely the CDR3 DNA is kept, with 48 bases framed from the first base. Ficoll-Paque density gradient centrifugation was the method used to isolate PBMCs. The sequence links TRBV20-1 to TRBJ2-3; the D call is possibly TRBD1 or TRBD2, each sharing 5 bases. The clonotype originates from an adult woman who had mild COVID-19 (a few samples of this study predate the infection). The sample titles of this study are shuffled in the database, so cell type and time point are left out; the donor was told from shared clones. Material for sequencing was PBMCs or a T cell subset sorted from them (not recorded which). The nucleotides are TGCAGTGCTAGAGATCGGGGCGAGAGGTTCACAGATACGCAGTATTTT. It translates to CSARDRGERFTDTQYF.